These T cell receptor beta chains were read from a single sample in a study of blood T cell repertoires in COVID-19. The table came from immunoSEQ multiplex PCR; TCRdb's copy has only in-frame clones and leaves some out. The table shows some 200,000 clones, with roughly 88% occurring only once. Sequencing input: peripheral blood. These receptors originate from a human donor in a cohort sampled during active COVID-19. CDR3s include the opening cysteine and the closing phenylalanine or tryptophan. D genes are given only for firm matches. Clone size is shown for a subset of rows, as once, few, many or a class of expanded clone.

CASSQEGAFGGTGGGYNEQFF	TGTGCCAGCAGCCAAGAAGGTGCGTTTGGCGGGACAGGGGGGGGATACAATGAGCAGTTCTTC	.	TRBJ2-1	TRBV3-1/TRBV3-2	TRBD1
CASSTEHNSPLHF	TGTGCCAGTAGTACGGAGCATAATTCACCCCTCCACTTT	.	TRBJ1-6	TRBV19	.
CATGCYEQYF	TGCGCCACCGGGTGTTACGAGCAGTACTTC	.	TRBJ2-7	TRBV23-1	.
CASSPQIPGETEAFF	TGTGCCAGCTCACCTCAAATCCCCGGGGAAACTGAAGCTTTCTTT	.	TRBJ1-1	TRBV18	.
CASSLRNRVLSFSNGYNEQFF	TGTGCCAGCAGTTTAAGGAACAGGGTGCTTTCGTTTTCTAACGGCTACAATGAGCAGTTCTTC	.	TRBJ2-1	TRBV28	.
CASSTFPHRDREEKLFF	TGTGCCAGCAGCACATTCCCCCACCGGGACAGGGAGGAAAAACTGTTTTTT	.	TRBJ1-4	TRBV11-2	TRBD1
CASSLDRLEQYF	TGTGCCAGCAGCCTGGACAGACTCGAGCAGTACTTC	.	TRBJ2-7	TRBV7-9	.
CASSRTAPGEQYF	TGTGCCAGCAGTCGGACAGCGCCGGGGGAGCAGTACTTC	.	TRBJ2-7	TRBV2	.
CASSPRDNSYNEQFF	TGTGCCAGCTCACCCCGGGACAACTCCTACAATGAGCAGTTCTTC	.	TRBJ2-1	TRBV18	.
CASSLVAGTSGSVNEQFF	TGTGCCAGCAGCTTAGTAGCCGGGACTAGCGGGAGCGTGAATGAGCAGTTCTTC	.	TRBJ2-1	TRBV7-8	TRBD2
CASSPRGAGAWELFF	TGTGCCAGCAGCCCCCGGGGAGCGGGAGCTTGGGAGCTGTTTTTT	.	TRBJ2-2	TRBV7-9	TRBD2
CASSRAPGPGDNEQFF	TGTGCCAGTAGTAGAGCCCCGGGACCGGGAGATAATGAGCAGTTCTTC	.	TRBJ2-1	TRBV19	.
CASSLGGRASYEQYF	TGCGCCAGCAGCTTGGGCGGGAGGGCCTCCTACGAGCAGTACTTC	.	TRBJ2-7	TRBV5-1	TRBD2
CASSRGQASSGANVLTF	TGTGCCAGCTCACGCGGGCAGGCCAGCTCTGGGGCCAACGTCCTGACTTTC	.	TRBJ2-6	TRBV18	.
CSVDRVASTDTQYF	TGCAGCGTTGACAGGGTAGCCTCAACAGATACGCAGTATTTT	.	TRBJ2-3	TRBV29-1	.
CASSERTRNTIYF	TGTGCCAGCAGTGAGCGGACAAGAAACACCATATATTTT	.	TRBJ1-3	TRBV2	.
CASSQDFGGTDTQYF	TGCGCCAGCAGCCAAGATTTCGGGGGCACAGATACGCAGTATTTT	.	TRBJ2-3	TRBV4-1	.
CASRIDRPPYEQYF	TGTGCCAGCAGGATAGACAGGCCTCCATACGAGCAGTACTTC	.	TRBJ2-7	TRBV28	.
CASSGDTTSTDTQYF	TGCGCCAGCAGTGGGGACACGACTAGCACAGATACGCAGTATTTT	.	TRBJ2-3	TRBV10-2	.
CASSLVLEADTQYF	TGTGCCAGCAGCTTAGTACTAGAGGCAGATACGCAGTATTTT	once	TRBJ2-3	TRBV7-9	.
CASSGGQVNSPLHF	TGTGCCAGCAGTGGGGGACAGGTAAATTCACCCCTCCACTTT	.	TRBJ1-6	TRBV27	TRBD1
CASRIQGPINTGELFF	TGCGCCAGCAGGATACAGGGGCCAATAAACACCGGGGAGCTGTTTTTT	few	TRBJ2-2	TRBV5-1	TRBD1
CASSEWRLSSYNEQFF	TGCGCCAGCAGTGAGTGGCGGCTTAGCTCCTACAATGAGCAGTTCTTC	.	TRBJ2-1	TRBV10-1	.
CASTDCCREEVGYTF	TGCGCCAGCACAGATTGTTGCAGGGAGGAGGTCGGCTACACCTTC	.	TRBJ1-2	TRBV10-2	.
CASGLNGQGAGQGYTF	TGTGCTAGTGGTTTGAATGGACAGGGTGCGGGGCAGGGCTACACCTTC	.	TRBJ1-2	TRBV12-5	TRBD1
CASSLAGTGDTNYGYTF	TGCGCCAGCAGCTTGGCCGGGACAGGGGATACTAACTATGGCTACACCTTC	.	TRBJ1-2	TRBV5-1	TRBD1
CASHLTLRAKVNYEQYF	TGTGCCAGTCATCTGACTTTACGAGCAAAAGTTAATTACGAGCAGTACTTC	.	TRBJ2-7	TRBV6-4	.